The 6 T cell receptor beta chains below come from one sample, sequenced in a study of cytomegalovirus exposure and HLA in healthy donors. This PCR relied on a set of 60 Vbeta primers and 13 Jbeta primers. Using immunoSEQ multiplex PCR, the repertoire was profiled, and TCRdb retains in-frame clones only, with some absent. This table holds about 86,000 clones, around 79% found once. Sequenced: PBMCs. All receptors come from a woman aged 40 to 50 in good health and CMV-seropositive.

The chain employs TRBV27 and TRBJ1-2; possibly TRBD1 for D (6 bases). The CDR3 runs to 16 residues. Germline CDR1 MNHEY, CDR2 SMNVEV (reference sequence). Trimming removed 4 bases at V and 4 bases at J, with 19 bases between. DNA for the CDR3: TGTGCCAGCAGTTCCGACTTCCTAACAGGGTCCTATGGCTACACCTTC. It codes for CASSSDFLTGSYGYTF.

Here the CDR3 DNA reads TGTGCCAGCAGCCTTAGTGCGGGGGGGCCAGAAACCGGGGAGCTGTTTTTT. As protein: CASSLSAGGPETGELFF. The J gene is TRBJ2-2, the V gene TRBV11-2; TRBD2 matches 9 bases. V trimming: 5 bases; J trimming: 5 bases; junction bases outside the gene matches: 12. The CDR3 runs to 17 residues. Germline CDR1 SGHAT, CDR2 FQNNGV. The full variable domain, in which reference TRBV11-2 and TRBJ2-2 provide the parts outside the CDR3, is EAGVAQSPRYKIIEKRQSVAFWCNPISGHATLYWYQQILGQGPKLLIQFQNNGVVDDSQLPKDRFSAERLKGVDSTLKIQPAKLEDSAVYLCASSLSAGGPETGELFFGEGSRLTVL.

The chain uses TRBV5-1 and TRBJ2-7, with TRBD2 matching over 11 bases. This CDR3 is 15 amino acids long. The junction had 12 bases not matched to a gene; V was cut back by 6 bases and J by 7 bases. The V gene's germline CDR1 is SGHRS and CDR2 YFSETQ. CDR3 protein: CASNTVAGGQVEQYF. The CDR3 nucleotides read TGCGCCAGCAATACCGTAGCGGGAGGGCAGGTTGAGCAGTACTTC.

V gene TRBV10-1 combines with J gene TRBJ2-5; TRBD2 aligns across 7 bases. With V trimmed by 5 bases and J by 4 bases, 7 bases remained unmatched. The CDR3 extends over 14 amino acids. CDR1 and CDR2 (germline): WNHNN, SYGVQD (reference sequence). The CDR3 is CASSISGAGETQYF. CDR3 nucleotides: TGCGCCAGCAGTATAAGCGGGGCGGGAGAGACCCAGTACTTC.

This chain joins TRBV6-5 and TRBJ2-7, with 14 bases aligning to TRBD2. The V gene's germline CDR1 is MNHEY and CDR2 SVGAGI. V lost 4 bases and J lost 4; bases outside the gene matches: 6. The CDR3 loop spans 16 amino acids. As DNA, the CDR3 is TGTGCCAGCAGTTCTGGGACTAGCGGGAGTTGGTACGAGCAGTACTTC. Its protein product is CASSSGTSGSWYEQYF.

This clone was seen a few times. The chain couples TRBV30 to TRBJ1-2, with D possibly matching TRBD1 (6 bases). Germline V gene sequence: CDR1 GTSNPN, CDR2 SVGIG (reference sequence). V lost 3 bases and J lost 4, with 12 bases in between. This CDR3 region has 13 residues. The CDR3 region is CAWSAQGPYGYTF. CDR3 DNA: TGTGCCTGGAGCGCACAGGGCCCCTATGGCTACACCTTC.